Shown below are 6 T cell receptor beta chains from a single sample sequenced in a study of blood T cell repertoires in COVID-19. Generated by immunoSEQ multiplex PCR, the TCRdb table keeps only in-frame clones and is missing some. The table includes 250,000 to 350,000 clones, approximately 93% detected once. Sequencing was carried out using peripheral blood. These receptors were obtained from a woman under 40 with COVID-19, enrolled during active disease.

The chain couples TRBV5-1 to TRBJ2-7; 13 bases map to TRBD2. V was clipped by 4 bases and J by 5 bases; unmatched bases: 9. Germline V gene data show CDR1 as SGHRS and CDR2 as YFSETQ. The CDR3 runs to 16 residues. The CDR3 region is CASSPGLGLAGDEQYF. The CDR3 DNA sequence: TGCGCCAGCAGCCCGGGGCTCGGACTAGCGGGAGACGAGCAGTACTTC.

The V and J genes are TRBV11-2 and TRBJ2-7; TRBD1 agrees at 12 bases. The junction had 12 bases not matched to a gene; V was cut back by 7 bases and J by 5 bases. The germline CDR1 and CDR2 sequences are SGHAT and FQNNGV. The CDR3 is 16 residues long. The CDR3 nucleotides read TGTGCCAGCAACCAGAGGGACAGGGGGCGTTTCGACGAGCAGTACTTC. Its protein is CASNQRDRGRFDEQYF.

The rearrangement links TRBV11-2 to TRBJ2-5, with 13 bases identical to TRBD2. This CDR3 has 16 residues. Trimming cost V 5 bases and J 2 bases; bases outside gene matches: 5. CDR1 is SGHAT and CDR2 is FQNNGV in the germline V gene. The CDR3 region has the DNA TGTGCCAGCAGCCCCCGGACTAGCGGGGGACAAGAGACCCAGTACTTC. Translated, it gives CASSPRTSGGQETQYF.

The chain is built from TRBV5-1 and TRBJ2-2; 7 nucleotides align to TRBD1. The ends lost 4 bases at V and 5 bases at J; junction bases unmatched: 11. The CDR3 has 16 residues. Germline-derived CDR1 and CDR2 are SGHRS and YFSETQ. This CDR3 is CASSDQIGGATGELFF. The CDR3 DNA reads TGCGCCAGCAGCGATCAGATAGGGGGCGCGACCGGGGAGCTGTTTTTT.

V gene TRBV5-1 combines with J gene TRBJ2-7; 12 bases agree with TRBD2. The V gene's germline CDR1 is SGHRS and CDR2 YFSETQ. V shed 4 bases and J 6 bases; nucleotides not matched to a gene: 8. This CDR3 spans 15 amino acids. CDR3 coding DNA: TGCGCCAGCAGCCCCTCTAGGACTAGCGGGGTCGAGCAGTACTTC. Amino acids: CASSPSRTSGVEQYF. Full variable domain (rest looked up from reference TRBV5-1 and TRBJ2-7): KAGVTQTPRYLIKTRGQQVTLSCSPISGHRSVSWYQQTPGQGLQFLFEYFSETQRNKGNFPGRFSGRQFSNSRSEMNVSTLELGDSALYLCASSPSRTSGVEQYFGPGTRLTVT.

CDR3 sequence: CASSLGGTNNQPQHF. The CDR3 nucleotides read TGTGCCAGCAGCTTGGGCGGGACCAACAATCAGCCCCAGCATTTT. V gene TRBV5-6 combines with J gene TRBJ1-5, with D possibly TRBD1 on 5 matching bases. The V end was cut by 0 bases, the J end by 3 bases, with 10 bases between. Germline values: CDR1 SGHDT, CDR2 YYEEEE. The CDR3 has 15 residues.